The source of this T cell receptor beta chain is a study of Graves' ophthalmopathy and Graves' hyperthyroidism. This clonotype was counted ten times or more. What it binds is not known. Germline assignment: CDR1 MNHEY and CDR2 SVGEGT. V dropped 8 bases and J dropped 4 bases, with 14 bases sitting between them. The CDR3 length is 14 residues. The sequenced template was RNA, covering the TCR beta CDR3 region. HTBI primers were used in a first-round RT-PCR, which preceded a second-round multiplex PCR. TCRdb reprocessed the multiplex PCR reads via MiXCR and lists one record per CDR3 protein. Of some 170,000 distinct CDR3 sequences detected, 39% appear once; the ten largest clones hold 8% to 9%. Under 3 months in duration, the ophthalmopathy in affected donors had moderate-to-severe activity, CAS ≥3 and NOSPECS ≥4. Study-wide findings and caveats: Blood also contained most of the expanded thyroid clonotypes above 0.001 frequency.

This TCR came from a man in his thirties or forties with Graves' ophthalmopathy. The source material was peripheral blood. This sequence joins TRBV6-2 or TRBV6-3 and TRBJ2-2; D is possibly TRBD2 (5 bases). In DNA form, the CDR3 reads TGTGCCAGCCTCCCTCCCGCGGGCACCGGGGAGCTGTTTTTT. Its translation is CASLPPAGTGELFF.